This TCR beta chain derives from a study of beta chain features in type 1 diabetes. Study details: Examination of sorted cells across all samples involved around 99 million cells. Points from the study as a whole: TCRB CDR3s were moderately but significantly shorter in Type 1 diabetes patients in all four CD4+ subsets.

Trimming removed 1 base at V and 3 bases at J, with 12 bases between. The CDR3 length is 15 residues. Germline V lookup: CDR1 MDHEN, CDR2 SYDVKM. This clone was counted between two and nine times. Its cognate antigen is unknown. Reverse transcription of all isolated RNA meant that expressed TCRB transcripts were sequenced. Assay used: immunoSEQ multiplex PCR; TCRdb lists only in-frame clones, some missing. Of hundreds of thousands of clones in the sample, roughly 15% were seen once. J is TRBJ2-5 and V is TRBV28, with D perhaps matching TRBD1 (6 bases). Input material: naive CD4+ T cells from blood. The sequence came from a man aged 18 to 35 in good health. The DNA of the CDR3 is TGTGCCAGCAGTTTATCTGGACAGTTTAAAGAGACCCAGTACTTC. Encoded protein: CASSLSGQFKETQYF.